This T cell receptor beta chain was sequenced for a study of cytomegalovirus exposure and HLA in healthy donors. Study-level results: The classifier, whose performance was assessed in both the original and validation cohorts, reportedly diagnosed cytomegalovirus status with high specificity and sensitivity. The productive fraction for most TCR beta V segments was about 90% or about 30% in an earlier analysis. A few chains tied to CMV proved CMV antigen-specific in vitro.

In germline, CDR1 is SGHRS, CDR2 YFSETQ. V lost 1 base to trimming and J lost 2 bases, with 10 bases between them. The CDR3 has 14 amino acids. Worth noting for this clone: Its target is unknown.

Vbeta (60) and Jbeta (13) primers were used in the PCR. Profiling relied on immunoSEQ multiplex PCR, and the TCRdb table lists in-frame clones only, not all of them. Of 120,000 to 150,000 clones in the sample, over 65% were seen once. The chain uses TRBV5-1 and TRBJ2-7; a weak D match, TRBD1 (5 bases). The sequence came from a woman aged 25-40 years in good health and CMV-seronegative. Sequenced sample: PBMCs. CDR3 amino acids: CASSLRDRTYEQYF. The DNA for the CDR3 is TGCGCCAGCAGCTTGCGCGACAGAACCTACGAGCAGTACTTC.